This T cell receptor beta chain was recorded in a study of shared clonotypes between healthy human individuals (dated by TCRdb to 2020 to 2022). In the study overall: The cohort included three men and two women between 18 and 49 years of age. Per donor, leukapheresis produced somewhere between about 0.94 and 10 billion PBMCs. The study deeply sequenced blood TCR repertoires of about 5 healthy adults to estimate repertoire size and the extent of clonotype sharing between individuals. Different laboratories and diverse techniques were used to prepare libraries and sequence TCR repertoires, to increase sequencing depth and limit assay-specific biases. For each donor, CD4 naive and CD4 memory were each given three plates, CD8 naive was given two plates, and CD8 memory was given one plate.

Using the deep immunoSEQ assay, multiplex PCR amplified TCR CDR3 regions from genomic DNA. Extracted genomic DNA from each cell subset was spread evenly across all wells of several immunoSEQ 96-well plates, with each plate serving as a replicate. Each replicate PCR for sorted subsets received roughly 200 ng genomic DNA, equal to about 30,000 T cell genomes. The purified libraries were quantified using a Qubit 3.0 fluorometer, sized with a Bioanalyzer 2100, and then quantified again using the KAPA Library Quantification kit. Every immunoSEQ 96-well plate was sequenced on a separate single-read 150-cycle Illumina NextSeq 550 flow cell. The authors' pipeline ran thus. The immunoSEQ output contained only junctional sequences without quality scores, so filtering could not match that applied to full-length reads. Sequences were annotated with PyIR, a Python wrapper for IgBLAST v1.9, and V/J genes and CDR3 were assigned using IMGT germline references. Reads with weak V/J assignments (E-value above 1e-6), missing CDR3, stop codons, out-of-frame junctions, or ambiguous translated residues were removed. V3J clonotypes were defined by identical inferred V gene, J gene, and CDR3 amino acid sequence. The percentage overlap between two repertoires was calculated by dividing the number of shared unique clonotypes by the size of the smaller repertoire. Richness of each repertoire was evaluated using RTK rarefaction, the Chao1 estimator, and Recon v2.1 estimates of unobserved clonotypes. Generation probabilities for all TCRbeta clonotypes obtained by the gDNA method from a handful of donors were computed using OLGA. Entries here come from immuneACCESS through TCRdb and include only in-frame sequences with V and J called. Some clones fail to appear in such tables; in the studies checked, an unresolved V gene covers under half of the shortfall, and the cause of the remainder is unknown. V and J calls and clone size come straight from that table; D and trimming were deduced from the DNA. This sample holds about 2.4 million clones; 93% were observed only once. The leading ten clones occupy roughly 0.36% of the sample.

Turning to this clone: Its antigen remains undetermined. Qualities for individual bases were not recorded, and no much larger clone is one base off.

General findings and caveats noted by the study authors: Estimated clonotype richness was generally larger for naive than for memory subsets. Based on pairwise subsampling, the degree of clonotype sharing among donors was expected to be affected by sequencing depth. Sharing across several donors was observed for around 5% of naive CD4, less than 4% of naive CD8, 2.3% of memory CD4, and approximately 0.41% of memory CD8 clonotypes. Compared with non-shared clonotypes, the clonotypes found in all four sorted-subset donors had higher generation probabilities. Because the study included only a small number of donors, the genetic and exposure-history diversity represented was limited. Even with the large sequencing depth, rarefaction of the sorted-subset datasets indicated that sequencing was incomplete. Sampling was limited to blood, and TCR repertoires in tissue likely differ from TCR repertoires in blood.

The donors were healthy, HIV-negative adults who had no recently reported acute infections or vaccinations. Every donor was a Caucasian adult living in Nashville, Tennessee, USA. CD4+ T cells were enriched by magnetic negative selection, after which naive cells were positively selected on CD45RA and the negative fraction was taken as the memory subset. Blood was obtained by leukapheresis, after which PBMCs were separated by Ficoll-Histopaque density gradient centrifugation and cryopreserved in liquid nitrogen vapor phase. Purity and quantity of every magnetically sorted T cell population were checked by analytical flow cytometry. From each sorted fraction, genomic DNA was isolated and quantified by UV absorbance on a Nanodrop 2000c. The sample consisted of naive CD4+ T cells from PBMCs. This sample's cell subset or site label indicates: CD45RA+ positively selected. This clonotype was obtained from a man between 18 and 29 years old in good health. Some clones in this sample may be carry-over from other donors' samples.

CDR3 reads: CASSFGGTRIPAFSGNTIYF. The nucleotides read TGTGCCAGCAGTTTCGGCGGGACAAGGATCCCCGCATTCTCTGGAAACACCATATATTTT. The rearrangement combines TRBV28 with TRBJ1-3; TRBD1 could be the D gene, as 6 bases match. Between the V and J ends, shortened by 3 bases and 0 bases respectively, the junction contains 24 bases. The germline V gene encodes CDR1 MDHEN and CDR2 SYDVKM. Including the terminal cysteine and phenylalanine, the CDR3 comprises 20 residues. The only DNA kept is the CDR3, 60 bases in frame from the first base.